The 29 T cell receptor beta chains in this list originate from one sample, sequenced in a study of blood T cell repertoires in COVID-19. Here immunoSEQ multiplex PCR was the method, and the copy in TCRdb shows in-frame clones only, minus some. The table shows about 200,000 clones, with approximately 78% occurring only once. Sequences were obtained from peripheral blood. The origin of the receptors is a woman at least 80 years old with acute or convalescent COVID-19.

The chain combines TRBV9 with TRBJ2-1; 12 bases fit TRBD2. The CDR3 has 19 amino acids. CDR1 and CDR2 (germline): SGDLS, YYNGEE. The V and J ends lost 3 bases and 0 bases, in that order; junction bases with no gene match: 10. CDR3 residues: CASSGTSGTPEGSYNEQFF. CDR3 in DNA: TGTGCCAGCAGCGGGACTAGCGGGACCCCAGAGGGCTCCTACAATGAGCAGTTCTTC.

The CDR3 bases are TGTGCCAGCAGCCTCCGACAGGGGGCCACAGGTGAGCAGTTCTTC. This translates into CASSLRQGATGEQFF. The rearrangement links TRBV9 to TRBJ2-1; the match to TRBD1 covers 10 bases. The CDR3 runs to 15 residues. Germline V gene sequence: CDR1 SGDLS, CDR2 YYNGEE. V was pared by 4 bases and J by 9 bases, with 10 bases of the junction left unmatched.

This chain connects TRBV27 to TRBJ1-4; TRBD1 matches 8 bases. This CDR3 comprises 14 residues. Germline-derived CDR1 and CDR2 are MNHEY and SMNVEV (reference sequence). V shed 6 bases, J shed 5 bases, and the junction held 5 bases outside the gene matches. CDR3 sequence: CASSPTGVNEKLFF. In DNA, the CDR3 is TGTGCCAGCAGCCCGACAGGGGTGAATGAAAAACTGTTTTTT.

The J gene is TRBJ2-5, the V gene TRBV2; D possibly corresponds to TRBD2 (6 bases). The CDR3 loop spans 13 amino acids. Trimming stripped 6 bases from V and 1 base from J, with 9 bases between. CDR1 is SNHLY and CDR2 is FYNNEI in the germline V gene. As DNA, the CDR3 is TGTGCCAGCAGGTCGGGACTCCAAGAGACCCAGTACTTC. It yields the protein CASRSGLQETQYF.

The chain recombines TRBV18 with TRBJ2-7; 7 bases map to TRBD2. Germline trimming cut 9 bases from V and 4 bases from J; bases unmatched to any gene: 6. Germline V gives CDR1 KGHSH, CDR2 LQKENI. The CDR3 covers 12 residues. The CDR3 loop is CASATGGYEQYF. The CDR3 nucleotides are TGTGCCAGTGCAACGGGGGGATACGAGCAGTACTTC. Full variable domain (remainder filled in from reference TRBV18 and TRBJ2-7): NAGVMQNPRHLVRRRGQEARLRCSPMKGHSHVYWYRQLPEEGLKFMVYLQKENIIDESGMPKERFSAEFPKEGPSILRIQQVVRGDSAAYFCASATGGYEQYFGPGTRLTVT.

The rearrangement uses TRBV6-2 or TRBV6-3 and TRBJ1-2; D not resolved. Deletions cut 5 bases from V and 8 bases from J, with 18 bases between. This CDR3 contains 14 residues. Germline lookup yields CDR1 MNHEY and CDR2 SVGEGT. The CDR3 here is CASSAPSAVWGYTF. In DNA, the CDR3 is TGTGCCAGCAGTGCCCCTTCGGCGGTATGGGGCTACACCTTC.

The CDR3 bases are TGTGCCTGGAGCCCCCCGACAGGAGCTAACTATGGCTACACCTTC. It yields the protein CAWSPPTGANYGYTF. The chain uses TRBV30 and TRBJ1-2, with a weak D call TRBD1 (6 bases). With 3 bases removed from V and 0 bases from J, the gap between germline ends came to 14 bases. Germline V gene data show CDR1 as GTSNPN and CDR2 as SVGIG (reference sequence). The CDR3 totals 15 residues.

This clone was seen a few times. J is TRBJ1-5 and V is TRBV6-5; D is perhaps TRBD1 (6 bases). The CDR3 consists of 14 residues. V lost 6 bases to trimming and J lost 5 bases, with 14 bases between them. Per germline, CDR1 MNHEY and CDR2 SVGAGI. The CDR3 DNA sequence: TGTGCCAGCAGACCGACAGGCCGGCATCAGCCCCAGCATTTT. Encoded protein: CASRPTGRHQPQHF.

This clone was seen more than once but under ten times. The gene calls are TRBV5-1 and TRBJ2-5; 10 bases are shared with TRBD1. The germline gives CDR1 SGHRS, CDR2 YFSETQ. V was pared by 4 bases and J by 4 bases, with 10 bases of the junction left unmatched. The CDR3 has 16 residues. CDR3 region: CASSLTDRGGIETQYF. CDR3 bases: TGCGCCAGCAGCCTAACGGACAGGGGGGGTATAGAGACCCAGTACTTC.

The chain is built from TRBV11-2 and TRBJ2-5; 8 bases match TRBD1. Per germline, CDR1 SGHAT and CDR2 FQNNGV. V was pared by 5 bases and J by 2 bases, with 4 bases of the junction left unmatched. This CDR3 has 14 amino acids. In DNA, the CDR3 is TGTGCCAGCAGCCCAGGGGGCCTGCAAGAGACCCAGTACTTC. Its translation is CASSPGGLQETQYF.

This sequence joins TRBV7-8 and TRBJ2-7; TRBD2 matches 8 bases. CDR3 size: 18 residues. In germline, CDR1 is SGHVS, CDR2 FQNEAQ. Losses at the gene ends were 5 bases for V and 7 bases for J; bases not matched to a gene: 22. This CDR3 is CASSPTAGLAIPSREQYF. The CDR3 nucleotides read TGTGCCAGCAGCCCCACGGCTGGACTAGCAATCCCTTCTCGGGAGCAGTACTTC. The entire variable domain, with the rest obtained from reference TRBV7-8 and TRBJ2-7, is as follows: GAGVSQSPRYKVAKRGQDVALRCDPISGHVSLFWYQQALGQGPEFLTYFQNEAQLDKSGLPSDRFFAERPEGSVSTLKIQRTQQEDSAVYLCASSPTAGLAIPSREQYFGPGTRLTVT.

V and J are TRBV7-8 and TRBJ2-2, with TRBD2 as a possible D gene (5 bases). The length of the CDR3 is 16 residues. Germline CDR1 and CDR2: SGHVS and FQNEAQ. Trimming stripped 5 bases from V and 1 base from J, with 14 bases between. The CDR3 here is CASSPGSLKNTGELFF. As DNA, the CDR3 is TGTGCCAGCAGCCCGGGGAGCTTAAAGAACACCGGGGAGCTGTTTTTT. The whole variable domain, remainder taken from reference TRBV7-8 and TRBJ2-2, is GAGVSQSPRYKVAKRGQDVALRCDPISGHVSLFWYQQALGQGPEFLTYFQNEAQLDKSGLPSDRFFAERPEGSVSTLKIQRTQQEDSAVYLCASSPGSLKNTGELFFGEGSRLTVL.

This chain links TRBV3-1 (or the pseudogene TRBV3-2) with TRBJ1-2; 7 bases line up with TRBD1. CDR3 length: 14 residues. V trimming: 2 bases; J trimming: 2 bases; junction bases outside the gene matches: 2. In germline, CDR1 is LGHDT, CDR2 YNNKEL (reference sequence). The CDR3: CASSQRGQNYGYTF. As DNA, the CDR3 is TGTGCCAGCAGCCAAAGGGGACAGAACTATGGCTACACCTTC.

V and J are TRBV19 and TRBJ1-4, with D possibly TRBD1 on 6 matching bases. V shed 5 bases and J shed 7 bases, with 17 bases lying between them. Germline values: CDR1 LNHDA, CDR2 SQIVND (reference sequence). CDR3 size: 15 residues. This chain's CDR3 is CASSGGVQGSEKLFF. DNA for the CDR3: TGTGCCAGTAGTGGGGGCGTCCAGGGAAGTGAAAAACTGTTTTTT.

The genes are TRBV6-6 and TRBJ1-5; 11 nucleotides agree with TRBD1. Trimming at V came to 5 bases and at J to 7 bases, leaving 10 bases not matched to a gene. The CDR3 covers 16 residues. Germline values: CDR1 MNHNY, CDR2 SVGAGI (reference sequence). The CDR3 bases are TGTGCCAGCAGTCAACAGGGGACAGGGGGAGGGCAGCCCCAGCATTTT. Translated: CASSQQGTGGGQPQHF.

This chain connects TRBV29-1 to TRBJ1-6; 9 nucleotides match TRBD1. This CDR3 contains 14 residues. From germline, CDR1 is SQVTM and CDR2 ANQGSEA. The trim removed 4 bases at V and 9 bases at J, leaving 7 bases unmatched. CDR3 coding DNA: TGCAGCGTTGCGGACAGGGGAGGGGGTTCACCCCTCCACTTT. Its protein product is CSVADRGGGSPLHF. The full variable domain, its missing parts supplied by reference TRBV29-1 and TRBJ1-6, is SAVISQKPSRDICQRGTSLTIQCQVDSQVTMMFWYRQQPGQSLTLIATANQGSEATYESGFVIDKFPISRPNLTFSTLTVSNMSPEDSSIYLCSVADRGGGSPLHFGNGTRLTVT.

The chain joins TRBV5-1 to TRBJ2-5; TRBD1 matches 11 bases. V lost 5 bases to trimming and J lost 3 bases; unmatched junction nucleotides: 3. CDR1 SGHRS and CDR2 YFSETQ come from the germline V gene. The CDR3 runs 14 residues. The CDR3 sequence is CASRRGQGEETQYF. As DNA, the CDR3 is TGCGCCAGCAGAAGGGGACAGGGGGAAGAGACCCAGTACTTC.

This chain links TRBV7-6 with TRBJ2-2; TRBD2 might be the D (5 bases). Per the germline V gene, CDR1 is SGHVS and CDR2 is FNYEAQ. The CDR3 runs 16 residues. V lost 6 bases to trimming and J lost 2 bases, with 16 bases between them. The CDR3 region has the DNA TGTGCCAGCAGGCCTTGGGAGTCGGAAAACACCGGGGAGCTGTTTTTT. Protein: CASRPWESENTGELFF.

As DNA, the CDR3 is TGTGCCAGCAGCTTGCTGGTGGGCGATCAGCCCCAGCATTTT. Its protein product is CASSLLVGDQPQHF. The V gene is TRBV7-2, the J gene TRBJ1-5; no reliable D call. CDR1 is SGHTA, CDR2 FQGNSA, per germline. The CDR3 extends over 14 amino acids. Trimming took 3 bases from V and 5 from J, leaving 11 bases between them.

The chain is built from TRBV28 and TRBJ1-4; 9 positions match TRBD1. Germline CDR1 MDHEN, CDR2 SYDVKM. The CDR3 is 15 amino acids. V dropped 6 bases and J dropped 7; count of bases not matched to a gene: 9. The CDR3: CASSLPGTGIEKLFF. The CDR3 region has the DNA TGTGCCAGCAGCCTCCCCGGGACAGGGATTGAAAAACTGTTTTTT.

The V call is TRBV5-5, the J call TRBJ2-7; D might be TRBD1 (6 bases). V was clipped by 1 base and J by 4 bases, with 12 bases between them. This CDR3 has 14 residues. Germline lookup yields CDR1 SGHKS and CDR2 YYEKEE (reference sequence). CDR3 in amino acids: CASSLQAGEYEQYF. The CDR3 nucleotides read TGTGCCAGCAGCTTGCAGGCAGGGGAGTACGAGCAGTACTTC.

V usage is TRBV7-2 and J usage is TRBJ1-5; no definite D call. This CDR3 has 16 residues. Germline loops: CDR1 SGHTA, CDR2 FQGNSA. The germline V and J ends were trimmed by 5 bases and 6 bases, with 20 bases remaining between them. The CDR3 bases are TGTGCCAGCAGCCCGTCGAGCATGACAATGAGTCAGCCCCAGCATTTT. Its translation is CASSPSSMTMSQPQHF.

This chain uses TRBV7-2 with TRBJ1-6; 7 positions match TRBD1. The CDR3 covers 18 residues. Germline V gene data show CDR1 as SGHTA and CDR2 as FQGNSA. Trimming at V came to 5 bases and at J to 6 bases, leaving 16 bases not matched to a gene. CDR3 in amino acids: CASSIQIPGQRFNSPLHF. In DNA form, the CDR3 reads TGTGCCAGCAGCATACAAATCCCGGGACAGAGATTTAATTCACCCCTCCACTTT.

The V gene is TRBV18, the J gene TRBJ1-1; D perhaps matches TRBD1 (5 bases). V was shortened by 1 base and J by 0 bases, with 12 bases between the two germline ends. CDR3 length: 16 residues. CDR1 and CDR2 from the germline V gene are KGHSH and LQKENI. DNA for the CDR3: TGTGCCAGCTCACCACGGGGGGGTGAGGTGAACACTGAAGCTTTCTTT. Its protein product is CASSPRGGEVNTEAFF.

The chain has TRBV11-2 and TRBJ2-5; TRBD2 aligns across 7 bases. Losses at the gene ends were 0 bases for V and 7 bases for J; bases not matched to a gene: 8. The CDR3 consists of 15 residues. Germline-derived CDR1 and CDR2 are SGHAT and FQNNGV. The CDR3 loop is CASSLEGLAEGTQYF. The CDR3 DNA reads as TGTGCCAGCAGCTTAGAAGGCCTAGCGGAAGGGACCCAGTACTTC.

Details on this clone: The same CDR3 can be traced to other DNA sequences in this sample. The rearrangement joins TRBV30 to TRBJ1-2; 7 bases agree with TRBD1. V lost 2 bases and J lost 8; bases outside the gene matches: 2. In germline, CDR1 is GTSNPN, CDR2 SVGIG (reference sequence). The CDR3 length is 11 residues. CDR3 in amino acids: CAWSPGGGYTF. The CDR3, as DNA: TGTGCCTGGAGTCCAGGGGGAGGCTACACCTTC.

The V gene is TRBV6-5, the J gene TRBJ1-2; TRBD1 matches at 7 bases. The ends lost 0 bases at V and 4 bases at J; junction bases unmatched: 5. Germline loops: CDR1 MNHEY, CDR2 SVGAGI. The CDR3 length is 15 residues. The CDR3, as DNA: TGTGCCAGCAGTTACTCCTCGGGACAGTTCTATGGCTACACCTTC. This sequence encodes CASSYSSGQFYGYTF.

The J gene is TRBJ2-3, the V gene TRBV29-1; possible D gene TRBD2, 7 bases. The length of the CDR3 is 14 residues. CDR1 is SQVTM, CDR2 ANQGSEA, per germline. V shed 4 bases and J shed 5 bases, with 16 bases lying between them. The CDR3 DNA sequence: TGCAGCGTTGCAATGGGGGGGCGGGGAGATACGCAGTATTTT. Its protein product is CSVAMGGRGDTQYF.

This clone occurred once. CDR3 protein: CASSLWGGQETQYF. CDR3 in DNA: TGCGCCAGCAGCTTGTGGGGGGGTCAAGAGACCCAGTACTTC. This chain links TRBV5-1 with TRBJ2-5; TRBD2 aligns across 7 bases. This CDR3 spans 14 amino acids. Germline CDR1 is SGHRS and CDR2 is YFSETQ. Trimming took 1 base from V and 2 from J; bases not matched to a gene: 2.